Sequencing of this T cell receptor (beta chain) was carried out in a study of early T cells in non-severe SARS-CoV-2 infection. TCRdb ran MiXCR on the 5' RACE reads and lists one entry per CDR3 protein. The sample includes approximately 50,000 distinct CDR3 sequences, roughly 8.2% of them seen just once. The length of the CDR3 is 13 residues. Trimming took 5 bases from V and 6 from J, leaving 14 bases between them. Germline V CDR1 and CDR2: LNHDA, SQIVND (reference sequence). Sequencing used whole blood. V usage is TRBV19 and J usage is TRBJ2-7; weak D call: TRBD2 (5 bases). The clonotype originates from an adult who was a healthcare worker with PCR-confirmed SARS-CoV-2 infection or an uninfected control (not recorded which). The CDR3 DNA is TGTGCCAGTAGTCCGGGGAGTCGGGGCGAGCAGTACTTC. Translating it yields CASSPGSRGEQYF.